The 9 T cell receptor beta chains reported below all come from one sample, sequenced in a study of cytomegalovirus exposure and HLA in healthy donors. The PCR was carried out with 60 Vbeta primers and 13 Jbeta primers. The data were produced by immunoSEQ multiplex PCR, yet TCRdb's version contains in-frame clones alone and is incomplete. The sample's table shows around 200,000 clones. The sequencing input was PBMCs. The receptors were sampled from a woman in her 30s in good health and CMV-seropositive.

The J gene is TRBJ2-6, the V gene TRBV6-1, with 9 bases lining up with TRBD1. This CDR3 comprises 15 residues. From germline, CDR1 is MNHNS and CDR2 SASEGT. With V trimmed by 7 bases and J by 1 base, 2 bases remained unmatched. For the CDR3, the DNA is TGTGCCAGCACCGACAGGGGGTCTGGGGCCAACGTCCTGACTTTC. Residues: CASTDRGSGANVLTF.

The CDR3 DNA is TGTGCCACCAGCTCACAAGGGGACAGGCTGGACATAGGCTACACCTTC. Encoded protein: CATSSQGDRLDIGYTF. V gene TRBV15 combines with J gene TRBJ1-2; 8 bases fit TRBD1. CDR1 and CDR2 (germline): LNHNV, YYDKDF (reference sequence). V was clipped by 5 bases and J by 8 bases; unmatched bases: 16. The CDR3 length is 16 residues.

The gene calls are TRBV27 and TRBJ1-1; 7 bases match TRBD1. Per the germline V gene, CDR1 is MNHEY and CDR2 is SMNVEV (reference sequence). The J segment lost 4 bases and the V segment lost 2 bases, leaving 13 bases of the junction unmatched. The CDR3 runs 17 residues. CDR3 sequence reads: CASSLLRSDRVSTEAFF. DNA of the CDR3: TGTGCCAGCAGTTTACTCCGATCTGACAGGGTGAGCACTGAAGCTTTCTTT.

Here the CDR3 reads CASSEVAVAYEQYF. CDR3 sequence (DNA): TGTGCCAGCAGTGAAGTAGCGGTGGCTTACGAGCAGTACTTC. V usage is TRBV6-1 and J usage is TRBJ2-7; maybe TRBD2 (6 bases). Trimming removed 1 base from V and 4 bases from J, with 11 bases in between. The V gene's germline CDR1 is MNHNS and CDR2 SASEGT. The CDR3 sequence is 14 residues long.

J is TRBJ1-6 and V is TRBV9; D is perhaps TRBD1 (6 bases). The CDR3 totals 20 residues. Germline CDR1 and CDR2: SGDLS and YYNGEE. Trimming pared 0 bases from V and 0 bases from J, leaving 19 bases between. This CDR3 is CASSVAPGHQLSSYNSPLHF. Here the CDR3 DNA reads TGTGCCAGCAGCGTAGCCCCGGGACATCAATTGAGCTCCTATAATTCACCCCTCCACTTT.

This rearrangement joins TRBV4-3 to TRBJ1-5; no firm D call. Germline CDR1 is LGHNA and CDR2 is YSLEER. V lost 0 bases and J lost 2, with 8 bases in between. The CDR3 contains 15 residues. The CDR3 here is CASSQETGGNQPQHF. CDR3 nucleotide sequence: TGCGCCAGCAGCCAAGAGACCGGGGGCAATCAGCCCCAGCATTTT.

V usage is TRBV5-1 and J usage is TRBJ2-3, with 9 bases that match TRBD2. The CDR3 runs 16 residues. Germline CDR1 is SGHRS and CDR2 is YFSETQ. V gave up 3 bases and J gave up 0 bases; unmatched junction bases: 5. The CDR3 region is CASSSRTSGSTDTQYF. The CDR3 DNA follows: TGCGCCAGCAGCTCTCGAACTAGCGGGAGCACAGATACGCAGTATTTT.

The CDR3 DNA reads TGTGCCAGCAGTAGGACAGGCTCCTACGAGCAGTACTTC. Protein product: CASSRTGSYEQYF. This rearrangement joins TRBV27 to TRBJ2-7, with 7 nucleotides matching TRBD1. V was pared by 5 bases and J by 0 bases, with 1 base of the junction left unmatched. CDR1 and CDR2 from the germline V gene are MNHEY and SMNVEV (reference sequence). CDR3 length equals 13 residues.

This chain uses TRBV10-1 with TRBJ2-7, with 8 bases that match TRBD1. The V segment lost 5 bases and the J segment 4 bases; nucleotides outside the gene matches: 16. Germline V gene data show CDR1 as WNHNN and CDR2 as SYGVQD (reference sequence). The CDR3 sequence is 17 residues long. The CDR3 spells CASSSTTQGAGIYEQYF. CDR3 DNA sequence: TGCGCCAGCAGTTCCACTACGCAGGGGGCGGGGATATACGAGCAGTACTTC.